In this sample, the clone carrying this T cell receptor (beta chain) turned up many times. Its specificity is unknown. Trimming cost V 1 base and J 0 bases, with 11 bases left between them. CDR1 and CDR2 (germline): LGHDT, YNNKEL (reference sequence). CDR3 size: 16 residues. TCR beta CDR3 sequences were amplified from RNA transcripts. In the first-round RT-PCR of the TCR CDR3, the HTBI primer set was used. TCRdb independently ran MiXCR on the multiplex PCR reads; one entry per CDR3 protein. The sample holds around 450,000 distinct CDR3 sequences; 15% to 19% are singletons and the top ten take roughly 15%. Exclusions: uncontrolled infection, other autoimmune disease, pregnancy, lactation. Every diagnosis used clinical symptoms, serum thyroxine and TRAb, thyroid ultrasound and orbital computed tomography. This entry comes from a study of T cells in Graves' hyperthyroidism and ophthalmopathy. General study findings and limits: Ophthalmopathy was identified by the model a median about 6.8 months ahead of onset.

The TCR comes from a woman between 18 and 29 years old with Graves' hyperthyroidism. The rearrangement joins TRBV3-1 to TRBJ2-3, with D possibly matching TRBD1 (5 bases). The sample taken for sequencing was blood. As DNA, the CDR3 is TGTGCCAGCAGCCAAGGGGGCAGTCCTAGCACAGATACGCAGTATTTT. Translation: CASSQGGSPSTDTQYF.